This T cell receptor beta chain was identified during a study of blood T cell repertoires in COVID-19 (dated by TCRdb to 2018 to 2020). Background for the entire study: Collaborator samples came from the United States, Italy and Spain and covered acute and convalescent phases of COVID-19. The material from the prospective study consisted of cDNA or gDNA derived from T cells, B-cell-depleted T cells, or PBMCs. The dataset comprised deeply sampled blood TCRbeta repertoires from subjects exposed to, actively infected with, or recovered from COVID-19. The repertoires were released in a freely available public database intended as a resource for research on the immune response to SARS-CoV-2. Samples were obtained from the ongoing ImmuneRACE study (first 160 participants) and from 1,254 subjects provided by 6 global collaborators. The sample metadata nearly always contained a de-identified subject ID, COVID-19 status, age in years and sex. Where available, HLA class I and class II types were obtained from metadata supplied by the sample provider rather than from assay-based typing.

This clone was counted only a few times. Its antigen is currently not known. The input lacks base qualities; no much larger clone sits a single base away. The full study reports these points: Clinical and demographic metadata were provided uncurated, with the amount varying by source and participant.

TCRbeta CDR3 regions were amplified from genomic DNA using the immunoSEQ Assay, a bias-controlled multiplex PCR. On the study's bioinformatics: Within the assay, amplification of reference gene primers was used to estimate how many nucleated cells each sample contained. Sequence reads were collapsed and filtered to measure the absolute abundance of every unique TCRbeta CDR3 rearrangement. For each sample, productive Simpson clonality was calculated as the square root of Simpson's diversity index over productive rearrangements. TCRdb re-hosts the immuneACCESS table, in-frame sequences only. Its copies lack some clones; in the studies checked, an unresolved V gene accounts for under half of them, and the cause for the rest is not known. V, J and clone size are taken as reported in that table, and D and trimming were inferred from the DNA itself. The sample has some 150,000 clones on record, 87% of them singletons. Of the sample, under 5% is held by the ten largest clones.

Samples from volunteer blood donors who had recovered from COVID-19 were contributed by a second Seattle source. Each collaborating institution followed its own protocols to collect whole blood in K2EDTA tubes. For TCRbeta analysis, collaborators shipped samples in one of three forms: frozen whole blood, isolated PBMCs, or DNA extracted from either of those sample types. The V end gives up 1 base and the J end 10 bases, leaving 7 bases in the junction not matched to a gene. In the germline V gene, CDR1 corresponds to MGHRA and CDR2 to YSYEKL. The CDR3 spans 15 residues, from the cysteine through the phenylalanine. Of all the DNA, just the CDR3 is kept, 45 bases in frame from base 1.

The sequencing input was peripheral blood. The sequence was obtained from a woman between 55 and 75 years old who had recovered from COVID-19. The sequence joins TRBV4-1 to TRBJ1-4; 9 central nucleotides agree with TRBD1. The DNA sequence follows: TGCGCCAGCAGCCAAGGCGGGACAGGGTCGTCAAAACTGTTTTTT. Its translation is CASSQGGTGSSKLFF.